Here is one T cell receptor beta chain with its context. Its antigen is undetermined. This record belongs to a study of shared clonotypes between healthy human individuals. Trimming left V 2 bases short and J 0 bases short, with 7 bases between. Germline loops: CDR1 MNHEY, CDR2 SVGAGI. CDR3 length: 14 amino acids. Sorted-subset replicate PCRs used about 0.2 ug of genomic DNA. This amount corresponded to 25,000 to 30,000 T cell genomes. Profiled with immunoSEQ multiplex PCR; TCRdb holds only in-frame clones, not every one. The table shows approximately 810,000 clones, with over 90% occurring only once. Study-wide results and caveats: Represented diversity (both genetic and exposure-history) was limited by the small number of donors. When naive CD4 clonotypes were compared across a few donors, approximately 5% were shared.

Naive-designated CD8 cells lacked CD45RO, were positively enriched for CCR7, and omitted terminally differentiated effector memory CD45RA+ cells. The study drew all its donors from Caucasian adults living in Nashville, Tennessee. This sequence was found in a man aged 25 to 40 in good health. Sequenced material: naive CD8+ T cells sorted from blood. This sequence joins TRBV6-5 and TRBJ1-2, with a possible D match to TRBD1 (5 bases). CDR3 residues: CASSYGTSNYGYTF. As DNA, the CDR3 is TGTGCCAGCAGTTACGGGACGTCTAACTATGGCTACACCTTC.